These 6 T cell receptor beta chains were all obtained from the same sample, sequenced in a study of beta chain features in type 1 diabetes (dated by TCRdb to 2017 to 2018). Points the paper makes about the study in general: In all four CD4+ subsets, TCRB CDR3 length was moderately but significantly shorter in type 1 diabetes patients.

Library construction relied on the immunoSEQ multiplex PCR assay. The entire isolated RNA was reverse transcribed using the High Capacity cDNA Reverse Transcription Kit, and thus expressed TCRB transcripts were sequenced. The source is immuneACCESS, and TCRdb retained only in-frame sequences with V and J called. Part of the clones is not carried over; for the studies checked, unresolved V genes explain less than half of this, and the remainder is unexplained. The sample table contains 150,000 to 200,000 clones; only one count was recorded for roughly 60% of them. The leading ten clones occupy around 0.096% of the sample. Their antigens are not known. Sample: naive CD4+ T cells from blood. What this sample's cell subset or site label stands for: true naive CD4+ T cells. The receptors originated from a young man with type 1 diabetes.

A single count supports this clone. This chain joins TRBV20-1 and TRBJ2-7; D unclear. The germline V gene encodes CDR1 DFQATT and CDR2 SNEGSKA (reference sequence). This CDR3 contains 11 residues. Here the CDR3 reads CSLTSSYEQYF. The CDR3 region has the DNA TGCAGCCTCACCAGTTCCTACGAGCAGTACTTC.

J is TRBJ2-7 and V is TRBV4-3; possibly TRBD1 or TRBD2 for D (6 bases each). Germline V gives CDR1 LGHNA, CDR2 YSLEER. V lost 0 bases and J 5 bases, leaving 11 bases between the germline ends. The CDR3 runs 14 residues. The CDR3 loop is CASSQETGRNEQYF. In nucleotides, the CDR3 is TGCGCCAGCAGCCAAGAAACAGGGAGGAACGAGCAGTACTTC.

The chain links TRBV9 to TRBJ2-1; the D gene is possibly TRBD1 (6 bases). Looked up from germline, CDR1 is SGDLS and CDR2 is YYNGEE. This CDR3 is 15 amino acids long. Trimming pared 3 bases from V and 4 bases from J, leaving 14 bases between. In nucleotides, the CDR3 is TGTGCCAGCAGCGCTACAGGGTCCCCTTACAATGAGCAGTTCTTC. The encoded protein is CASSATGSPYNEQFF.

This sequence joins TRBV2 and TRBJ2-3; 8 bases are a match to TRBD2. Trimming removed 6 bases from V and 3 bases from J; junction bases left unmatched: 5. There are 14 residues in the CDR3. Germline loops: CDR1 SNHLY, CDR2 FYNNEI. Here the CDR3 reads CASRIGGGTDTQYF. In DNA form, the CDR3 reads TGTGCCAGCAGGATAGGCGGGGGGACAGATACGCAGTATTTT.

The chain links TRBV9 to TRBJ2-5, with TRBD2 identical over 7 bases. This CDR3 spans 16 amino acids. Trimming removed 2 bases from V and 3 bases from J; junction bases left unmatched: 10. Germline V lookup: CDR1 SGDLS, CDR2 YYNGEE. CDR3 sequence reads: CASSVRPLAGEETQYF. In DNA, the CDR3 is TGTGCCAGCAGCGTGAGACCACTTGCGGGGGAAGAGACCCAGTACTTC.

The V and J genes are TRBV29-1 and TRBJ1-2; no definite D call. The CDR3 contains 13 residues. V lost 2 bases to trimming and J lost 4 bases, with 11 bases between them. Germline CDR1 is SQVTM and CDR2 is ANQGSEA. The CDR3 loop reads CSVERGGGYGYTF. The CDR3 DNA reads as TGCAGCGTTGAACGGGGAGGCGGCTATGGCTACACCTTC. Using reference TRBV29-1 and TRBJ1-2 for the parts outside the CDR3, the full variable domain is SAVISQKPSRDICQRGTSLTIQCQVDSQVTMMFWYRQQPGQSLTLIATANQGSEATYESGFVIDKFPISRPNLTFSTLTVSNMSPEDSSIYLCSVERGGGYGYTFGSGTRLTVV.